This paragraph reports one T cell receptor beta chain. The sample holds a few counts of this clone. Its antigen remains undetermined. Per-base qualities were not stored, and no clone one base away is much larger. This entry is derived from a study of blood T cell repertoires in COVID-19 (dated by TCRdb to about 2020). A note on the overall study: Samples covering the acute and convalescent phases of COVID-19 were provided by collaborators in the United States, Italy and Spain. The samples were drawn from the first 160 participants of the ongoing ImmuneRACE study and from over a thousand subjects provided by 6 global collaborators. The dataset comprised deeply sampled blood TCRbeta repertoires from subjects exposed to, actively infected with, or recovered from COVID-19. The material from the prospective study consisted of cDNA or gDNA derived from T cells, B-cell-depleted T cells, or PBMCs. Nearly every sample came with metadata listing a de-identified subject ID, COVID-19 status, age in years and sex. Where available, HLA class I and class II types were obtained from metadata supplied by the sample provider rather than from assay-based typing. The repertoires were released in a freely available public database intended as a resource for research on the immune response to SARS-CoV-2. Study-wide conclusions, independent of this receptor: The quantity of clinical and demographic metadata differed by source and by participant and was supplied without curation.

TCRbeta CDR3 regions were amplified from genomic DNA by means of the immunoSEQ Assay, a bias-controlled multiplex PCR. Per the authors' processing: The number of nucleated cells in each sample was estimated by amplification of reference gene primers within the assay. To quantify the absolute abundance of each unique TCRbeta CDR3 rearrangement, sequence reads were collapsed and filtered. For each sample, productive Simpson clonality was calculated as the square root of Simpson's diversity index across productive rearrangements. TCRdb carries this immuneACCESS record with in-frame sequences only. Its versions omit some clonotypes, under half of them owing to an unresolved V gene in the studies checked, with the rest unexplained. V and J calls plus clone size are reproduced from that table; the DNA served to infer D and trimming. The sample data list fewer than 350,000 clones, and 80% to 90% of these were observed just once. The ten top clones hold more than 10% of the sample.

The CDR3 runs 16 amino acids, cysteine and phenylalanine included. Only the CDR3 region is kept as DNA, spanning 48 bases read in frame from base 1. At the junction V is shortened by 2 bases and J by 5 bases; bases outside the gene matches: 8. CDR1 and CDR2, looked up from the germline V gene, are KGHSH and LQKENI. At one collaborating source in Seattle, patients were enrolled during active infection and were followed longitudinally through the course of disease. Collaborating institutions collected whole blood in K2EDTA tubes following their own protocols. For TCRbeta analysis, collaborator samples were shipped as frozen whole blood, as isolated PBMCs, or as DNA extracted from either sample type.

Sequencing was performed on peripheral blood. The origin of this receptor is a woman aged 25 to 45 with COVID-19, enrolled during active disease. The rearrangement joined TRBV18 to TRBJ2-2, with TRBD2 matching 7 junction bases. The CDR3 region: CASSPSPGGLTGELFF. The DNA sequence reads TGTGCCAGCTCACCATCGCCGGGGGGATTAACCGGGGAGCTGTTTTTT.